The T cell receptor beta chain described here comes from a study of T cell responses to AZD1222 COVID-19 vaccine. Points from the study as a whole: There were mostly white British donors and more females than males, and clonal diversity was possibly underestimated. Baseline seropositivity characterized only a handful of AZD1222 recipients. The CD4 TCRs associated with vaccination extended across spike and predominated at 160-218 and 743-854. Targets within unmutated variant regions were reportedly found for nearly half of spike-specific TCRs.

Repertoires were generated with immunoSEQ multiplex PCR, while TCRdb's copy carries only in-frame clones and drops some. The table records 70,000 to 85,000 clones, about four fifths of them present only once. This CDR3 has 15 amino acids. V was clipped by 6 bases and J by 0 bases, with 16 bases between them. Germline-derived CDR1 and CDR2 are SGHRS and YFSETQ. On this clone itself: The antigen is undetermined.

J is TRBJ2-7 and V is TRBV5-1; D is unclear. This receptor was taken from an adult who received the AZD1222 COVID-19 vaccine. Here the sequenced sample was peripheral blood, taken 28 days after the second AZD1222 dose. The CDR3 protein is CASNPTRGSSYEQYF. CDR3 bases: TGCGCCAGCAACCCGACGCGAGGTAGCTCCTACGAGCAGTACTTC.